This T cell receptor beta chain was observed in a study of blood T cells in healthy people across ages. Per individual sample, total RNA of at least 6 micrograms was extracted. V was cut by 5 bases and J by 10 bases, with 18 bases left in between. The CDR3 covers 14 residues. This clonotype has ten or more counts. Its antigen is undetermined. Primers used in a second PCR of about 6 to 11 cycles were a sample-barcoded 5' primer and a J-beta primer mix. TCRdb reprocessed the 5' RACE reads via MiXCR and lists one record per CDR3 protein. The data show 550,000 to 800,000 distinct CDR3 sequences, under 25% seen once. Whole-study findings and limits: Age advanced and TCR beta diversity per million T cells fell, roughly linearly.

This receptor was identified in a man aged 65 to 79 in good health. This rearrangement joins TRBV12-3 or TRBV12-4 to TRBJ1-5; maybe TRBD1 (6 bases). The sample consisted of blood. In DNA form, the CDR3 reads TGTGCCAGCAGTCCGGAGACAGGTTCAATCCCCCAGCATTTT. Amino acids: CASSPETGSIPQHF.